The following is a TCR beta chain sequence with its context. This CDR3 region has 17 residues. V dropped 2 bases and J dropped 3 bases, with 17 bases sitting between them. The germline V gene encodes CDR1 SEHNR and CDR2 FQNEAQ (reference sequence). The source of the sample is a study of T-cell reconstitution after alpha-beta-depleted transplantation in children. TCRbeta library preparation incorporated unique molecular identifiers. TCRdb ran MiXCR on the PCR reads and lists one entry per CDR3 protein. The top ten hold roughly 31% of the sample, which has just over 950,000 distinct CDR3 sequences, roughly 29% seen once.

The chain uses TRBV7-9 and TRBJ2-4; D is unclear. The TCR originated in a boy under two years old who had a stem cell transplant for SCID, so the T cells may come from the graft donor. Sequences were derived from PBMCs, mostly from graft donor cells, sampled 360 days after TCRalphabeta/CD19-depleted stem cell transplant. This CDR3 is CASSLLPVDKGKNIQYF. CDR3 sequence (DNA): TGTGCCAGCAGCTTATTGCCCGTAGACAAAGGCAAAAACATTCAGTACTTC.